This section outlines one TCR beta chain sequence together with its context. No antigen is known for it. It was 5'RACE with constant-segment primers that produced the TCR alpha and TCR beta cDNA libraries, which carried sample barcodes and UMIs. TCRdb re-derived calls from the 5' RACE reads in MiXCR, one entry per CDR3 protein. The table shows some 250,000 distinct CDR3 sequences, with roughly 18% occurring only once. This specimen comes from a study of T-cell memory formation after mild COVID-19. Whole-study findings and limits: SARS-CoV-2 specificity was not confirmed for second-wave clones peaking on day 37. Clones that contracted clustered mainly in CM and EM if CD4+ and in EMRA if CD8+.

The TCR originated in a young man who had mild COVID-19 (a few samples of this study predate the infection). Cell type and time point are not known. The sequenced sample was PBMCs or a T cell subset sorted from them (not recorded which).

The CDR3 bases are TGTGCCAGCAGCGCCGGGACAGGACTCTACGAGCAGTACGTC. Translation: CASSAGTGLYEQYV. The chain has TRBV5-6 and TRBJ2-7; 8 bases line up with TRBD1. Germline trimming cut 4 bases from V and 3 bases from J; bases unmatched to any gene: 6. The CDR3 covers 14 residues. Germline CDR1 and CDR2: SGHDT and YYEEEE.